Sequencing of this TCR beta chain was carried out in a study of cytomegalovirus exposure and HLA in healthy donors. The PCR contained 60 Vbeta and 13 Jbeta primers. The repertoire was sequenced with immunoSEQ multiplex PCR; TCRdb's copy has only in-frame clones and lacks some. The table lists over 100,000 clones, roughly 76% of them singletons. Comment on this clone: Its matching antigen is unknown.

Per the germline V gene, CDR1 is LGHNA and CDR2 is YNFKEQ. Trimming pared 6 bases from V and 7 bases from J, leaving 13 bases between. The CDR3 covers 14 residues. Study conclusions and caveats: The study designated 150 or so TCR beta chains cytomegalovirus-associated. Analyzed later, most CMV-associated TCR beta chains appeared HLA-restricted.

Sequencing used PBMCs. The chain joins TRBV4-2 to TRBJ1-6; TRBD1 is a possible D gene (6 bases). This receptor was taken from a woman between 45 and 65 years old in good health and CMV-seropositive. The CDR3 bases are TGTGCCAGCAGTCAGGGGCAGGGGAATTCACCCCTCCACTTT. The encoded protein is CASSQGQGNSPLHF.